These 21 T cell receptor beta chains share one sample of origin, sequenced in a study of blood T cell repertoires in COVID-19. The protocol was immunoSEQ multiplex PCR, while the TCRdb copy is restricted to in-frame clones and leaves out a portion. The profile shows 120,000 or so clones, around 81% of them singletons. Sequenced material: peripheral blood. These receptors were taken from a woman between 50 and 59 years old with acute or convalescent COVID-19.

The chain is built from TRBV28 and TRBJ2-7; 11 bases line up with TRBD1. CDR3 length equals 14 residues. Germline V lookup: CDR1 MDHEN, CDR2 SYDVKM. Trimming cost V 5 bases and J 6 bases; bases outside gene matches: 6. Written as DNA, the CDR3 is TGTGCCAGCAGTACTGGACAGGGGGCTCGCGAGCAGTACTTC. Its protein is CASSTGQGAREQYF.

The chain uses TRBV5-5 and TRBJ1-1; D is perhaps TRBD1 (5 bases). Trimming took 6 bases from V and 11 from J, leaving 23 bases between them. Per germline, CDR1 SGHKS and CDR2 YYEKEE (reference sequence). This CDR3 comprises 14 residues. Here the CDR3 reads CASILGGESPPAFF. The CDR3 nucleotides are TGTGCCAGCATCCTGGGGGGAGAGAGTCCTCCCGCTTTCTTT.

This clone showed up just a few times. The chain joins TRBV7-8 to TRBJ1-1, with 7 nucleotides matching TRBD1. CDR1 and CDR2 from the germline V gene are SGHVS and FQNEAQ. The CDR3 extends over 13 amino acids. The trim removed 5 bases at V and 5 bases at J, leaving 5 bases unmatched. The CDR3 sequence: CASSAGGRTEAFF. CDR3 nucleotides: TGTGCCAGCAGCGCAGGGGGTAGGACTGAAGCTTTCTTT.

The chain uses TRBV5-8 and TRBJ2-7, with D perhaps matching TRBD2 (6 bases). Per germline, CDR1 SGHTS and CDR2 YDEGEE. V was shortened by 7 bases and J by 3 bases, with 17 bases between the two germline ends. The CDR3 is 14 residues long. This chain's CDR3 is CASVLRGSNYEQYF. In DNA, the CDR3 is TGTGCCAGCGTCCTTCGGGGGTCCAACTACGAGCAGTACTTC.

The chain joins TRBV9 to TRBJ2-1; TRBD2 might be the D (5 bases). The germline CDR1 and CDR2 sequences are SGDLS and YYNGEE. V dropped 3 bases and J dropped 3 bases, with 10 bases sitting between them. The CDR3 length is 14 residues. This CDR3 reads CASSDSGGYNEQFF. For the CDR3, the DNA is TGTGCCAGCAGCGACTCCGGAGGCTACAATGAGCAGTTCTTC. The full variable domain, in which reference TRBV9 and TRBJ2-1 provide the parts outside the CDR3, is DSGVTQTPKHLITATGQRVTLRCSPRSGDLSVYWYQQSLDQGLQFLIQYYNGEERAKGNILERFSAQQFPDLHSELNLSSLELGDSALYFCASSDSGGYNEQFFGPGTRLTVL.

For this clone: This sample includes further DNA sequences coding for the same CDR3. The genes are TRBV5-1 and TRBJ1-4, with D unclear. The CDR3 has 13 amino acids. V lost 0 bases, J lost 4 bases, and 4 bases lay in between. Germline CDR1 and CDR2: SGHRS and YFSETQ. This CDR3 is CASSLDGNEKLFF. CDR3 DNA: TGCGCCAGCAGCTTGGACGGTAATGAAAAACTGTTTTTT. Based on the CDR3 plus reference TRBV5-1 and TRBJ1-4, the full variable domain is KAGVTQTPRYLIKTRGQQVTLSCSPISGHRSVSWYQQTPGQGLQFLFEYFSETQRNKGNFPGRFSGRQFSNSRSEMNVSTLELGDSALYLCASSLDGNEKLFFGSGTQLSVL.

V usage is TRBV29-1 and J usage is TRBJ1-3; no reliable D call. The germline CDR1 and CDR2 sequences are SQVTM and ANQGSEA. The V end was cut by 0 bases, the J end by 2 bases, with 5 bases between. This CDR3 is 13 amino acids long. CDR3 DNA: TGCAGCGTTGAAGAACGGGCTGGAAACACCATATATTTT. This codes for CSVEERAGNTIYF.

As concerns this clone: Other DNA variants within this sample encode the same CDR3. The rearrangement uses TRBV5-1 and TRBJ1-2; 7 nucleotides match TRBD1. Germline loops: CDR1 SGHRS, CDR2 YFSETQ. The junction had 2 bases not matched to a gene; V was cut back by 0 bases and J by 6 bases. The CDR3 covers 13 residues. CDR3 nucleotides: TGCGCCAGCAGCTTGGGGCAGGGGGATGGCTACACCTTC. Residues: CASSLGQGDGYTF.

On this clone: The sample contains more than one DNA sequence encoding this CDR3. V gene TRBV20-1 combines with J gene TRBJ1-1; D ambiguous. The CDR3 has 11 residues. Per the germline V gene, CDR1 is DFQATT and CDR2 is SNEGSKA (reference sequence). Trimming removed 6 bases at V and 1 base at J, with 6 bases between. The CDR3 coding sequence is TGCAGTGCCGGCGGGAACACTGAAGCTTTCTTT. This sequence encodes CSAGGNTEAFF.

The chain combines TRBV21-1 with TRBJ2-7; the DNA was not compared with TRBD2, the D call given in the table. TRBV21-1 corresponds to a pseudogene. CDR3 size: 15 residues. In DNA form, the CDR3 reads TGTGCCAGCACCATCCGCGAGGCCAGCCCCTACGAGCAGTACTTC. This translates into CASTIREASPYEQYF.

J is TRBJ1-1 and V is TRBV14; D is uncertain. The CDR3 extends over 13 amino acids. V lost 6 bases and J 11 bases, leaving 19 bases between the germline ends. CDR1 and CDR2 from the germline V gene are SGHDN and FVKESK. This CDR3 reads CASSQYEGVGAFF. CDR3 nucleotide sequence: TGTGCCAGCAGTCAGTACGAGGGAGTTGGGGCTTTCTTT. Full variable domain (remainder filled in from reference TRBV14 and TRBJ1-1): EAGVTQFPSHSVIEKGQTVTLRCDPISGHDNLYWYRRVMGKEIKFLLHFVKESKQDESGMPNNRFLAERTGGTYSTLKVQPAELEDSGVYFCASSQYEGVGAFFGQGTRLTVV.

The CDR3 bases are TGTGCCACCCAAGGAGATCCCTACAATGAGCAGTTCTTC. It yields the protein CATQGDPYNEQFF. This rearrangement joins TRBV27 to TRBJ2-1, with no clear D. The CDR3 is 13 amino acids. Germline loops: CDR1 MNHEY, CDR2 SMNVEV (reference sequence). V lost 10 bases, J lost 2 bases, and 12 bases lay in between.

V usage is TRBV11-2 and J usage is TRBJ2-1, with 9 nucleotides matching TRBD2. Germline loops: CDR1 SGHAT, CDR2 FQNNGV. This CDR3 region has 14 residues. V was clipped by 5 bases and J by 5 bases; unmatched bases: 4. The CDR3 DNA is TGTGCCAGCAGCCCGACTAGCGGCAACAATGAGCAGTTCTTC. Its protein product is CASSPTSGNNEQFF. The entire variable domain, with the rest obtained from reference TRBV11-2 and TRBJ2-1, is as follows: EAGVAQSPRYKIIEKRQSVAFWCNPISGHATLYWYQQILGQGPKLLIQFQNNGVVDDSQLPKDRFSAERLKGVDSTLKIQPAKLEDSAVYLCASSPTSGNNEQFFGPGTRLTVL.

This clone showed up just a few times. The rearrangement joins TRBV5-4 to TRBJ1-4; 8 positions agree with TRBD1. The junction had 0 bases not matched to a gene; V was cut back by 0 bases and J by 5 bases. Germline lookup yields CDR1 SGHNT and CDR2 YYREEE (reference sequence). This CDR3 region has 14 residues. DNA of the CDR3: TGTGCCAGCAGCTTGGGACAGGGGAATGAAAAACTGTTTTTT. As protein: CASSLGQGNEKLFF.

This rearrangement joins TRBV9 to TRBJ1-3, with 8 positions matching TRBD1. Losses at the gene ends were 0 bases for V and 6 bases for J; bases not matched to a gene: 2. The CDR3 loop spans 14 amino acids. Per the germline V gene, CDR1 is SGDLS and CDR2 is YYNGEE. In DNA, the CDR3 is TGTGCCAGCAGCGTAGCAGGGGGCGAAAACACCATATATTTT. Protein: CASSVAGGENTIYF.

The CDR3 is CASSNRDRGNQPQHF. The CDR3 DNA sequence: TGTGCCAGTAGTAACCGGGACAGGGGAAATCAGCCCCAGCATTTT. V is TRBV19 and J is TRBJ1-5, with 10 bases that match TRBD1. The germline gives CDR1 LNHDA, CDR2 SQIVND (reference sequence). V lost 4 bases to trimming and J lost 4 bases; unmatched junction nucleotides: 4. The CDR3 length is 15 residues.

CDR3 sequence reads: CASSLASLDEQFF. For the CDR3, the DNA is TGTGCCAGCAGCTTAGCTAGCCTCGATGAGCAGTTCTTC. V and J are TRBV7-8 and TRBJ2-1, with D hard to call. The CDR3 loop spans 13 amino acids. CDR1 and CDR2 (germline): SGHVS, FQNEAQ. V lost 0 bases, J lost 8 bases, and 8 bases lay in between.

The gene calls are TRBV19 and TRBJ1-2; D remains ambiguous. CDR1 is LNHDA and CDR2 is SQIVND in the germline V gene (reference sequence). The germline V and J ends were trimmed by 3 bases and 1 base, with 9 bases remaining between them. This CDR3 is 14 amino acids long. CDR3 region: CASSIQTFNYGYTF. CDR3 in DNA: TGTGCCAGTAGTATTCAGACTTTTAACTATGGCTACACCTTC.

The table lists this clone with a few counts. This chain joins TRBV7-9 and TRBJ1-1; TRBD1 is a possible D gene (6 bases). The germline V gene encodes CDR1 SEHNR and CDR2 FQNEAQ (reference sequence). This CDR3 has 16 residues. Trimming pared 2 bases from V and 3 bases from J, leaving 16 bases between. CDR3 region: CASSLRFTGRYTEAFF. CDR3 DNA sequence: TGTGCCAGCAGCTTAAGATTTACAGGGCGGTACACTGAAGCTTTCTTT.

The sample holds a few counts of this clone. Other DNA sequences from this sample encode an identical CDR3 as well. This chain links TRBV5-1 with TRBJ1-5, with a possible D match to TRBD1 (5 bases). CDR1 and CDR2 (germline): SGHRS, YFSETQ. Trimming pared 1 base from V and 4 bases from J, leaving 6 bases between. The length of the CDR3 is 13 residues. CDR3 nucleotides: TGCGCCAGCAGCTTGAGGGGAAATCAGCCCCAGCATTTT. Protein: CASSLRGNQPQHF.

This clone occurred once. The chain combines TRBV10-3 with TRBJ1-1; D is uncertain. The CDR3 is 14 amino acids. V dropped 2 bases and J dropped 1 base, with 8 bases sitting between them. CDR1 is ENHRY, CDR2 SYGVKD, per germline. The CDR3 DNA is TGTGCCATCAGTGAGGCACCAGAGAACACTGAAGCTTTCTTT. Protein sequence: CAISEAPENTEAFF.